These 19 T cell receptor beta chains were sequenced from one sample in a study of T cell changes during pregnancy in multiple sclerosis. Repertoires were generated with immunoSEQ multiplex PCR, while TCRdb's copy carries only in-frame clones and drops some. This table has 80,000 to 130,000 clones, 85% to 95% appearing once. Sequenced here: peripheral blood, sampled before pregnancy. The receptors come from a female donor with multiple sclerosis, enrolled in a pregnancy study.

This clone was observed once. This chain links TRBV13 with TRBJ2-2; maybe TRBD2 (5 bases). Trimming shortened V by 3 bases and J by 4 bases, and 9 bases separated the two germline ends. The length of the CDR3 is 14 residues. Looked up from germline, CDR1 is PRHDT and CDR2 is FYEKMQ (reference sequence). The CDR3 loop reads CASSLGVSTGELFF. In DNA form, the CDR3 reads TGTGCCAGCAGCTTGGGAGTGAGCACCGGGGAGCTGTTTTTT.

The rearrangement uses TRBV6-5 and TRBJ1-2, with a tentative D call TRBD1 (6 bases). Germline V gives CDR1 MNHEY, CDR2 SVGAGI. The germline V and J ends were trimmed by 11 bases and 4 bases, with 23 bases remaining between them. This CDR3 has 15 amino acids. CDR3 in amino acids: CASNTQPGQTYGYTF. In DNA, the CDR3 is TGTGCCTCAAATACTCAACCGGGACAAACCTATGGCTACACCTTC.

V is TRBV5-1 and J is TRBJ2-6; D perhaps matches TRBD1 (5 bases). V lost 4 bases and J 1 base, leaving 15 bases between the germline ends. Germline assignment: CDR1 SGHRS and CDR2 YFSETQ. CDR3 size: 17 residues. For the CDR3, the DNA is TGCGCCAGCAGCCCCTATAGGGGAAATTCTGGGGCCAACGTCCTGACTTTC. Its protein product is CASSPYRGNSGANVLTF.

V gene TRBV27 combines with J gene TRBJ2-2; 8 bases fit TRBD2. The germline V gene encodes CDR1 MNHEY and CDR2 SMNVEV (reference sequence). This CDR3 has 18 residues. V shed 5 bases and J 2 bases; nucleotides not matched to a gene: 13. CDR3 residues: CASSAFLTSGLNTGELFF. CDR3 sequence (DNA): TGTGCCAGCAGTGCGTTCCTTACTAGCGGCCTAAACACCGGGGAGCTGTTTTTT.

The rearrangement links TRBV28 to TRBJ2-3; a weak D match, TRBD1 (6 bases). This CDR3 comprises 14 residues. V was shortened by 1 base and J by 5 bases, with 10 bases between the two germline ends. Germline V gene data show CDR1 as MDHEN and CDR2 as SYDVKM. CDR3 loop: CASSLLGGVDTQYF. The CDR3 DNA follows: TGTGCCAGCAGTTTATTAGGGGGAGTAGATACGCAGTATTTT.

This chain connects TRBV15 to TRBJ1-1; D unresolved. CDR1 is LNHNV and CDR2 is YYDKDF in the germline V gene (reference sequence). The CDR3 loop spans 15 amino acids. The ends were cut back, 0 bases at V and 4 bases at J, with 12 bases in the middle. The chain's CDR3 is CATSRDRGSSTEAFF. CDR3 nucleotide sequence: TGTGCCACCAGCAGAGATCGAGGGTCCTCCACTGAAGCTTTCTTT.

Only one count was recorded for this clone. The genes are TRBV28 and TRBJ2-4, with D perhaps matching TRBD2 (6 bases). CDR1 and CDR2 from the germline V gene are MDHEN and SYDVKM. The CDR3 runs to 18 residues. V lost 6 bases and J lost 0, with 21 bases in between. The CDR3 nucleotides read TGTGCCAGCAGCATGAGGAGGAGGGGTAGTTTAGCCAAAAACATTCAGTACTTC. Translation gives CASSMRRRGSLAKNIQYF.

In its sample, this clone was seen once. The genes are TRBV4-1 and TRBJ2-1, with 9 positions matching TRBD2. Germline V CDR1 and CDR2: MGHRA, YSYEKL. This CDR3 is 17 amino acids long. The V and J ends lost 2 bases and 9 bases, in that order; junction bases with no gene match: 14. The CDR3 bases are TGCGCCAGCAGCCAAATTACCGGGACTAGCCCCTCGGTTGAGCAGTTCTTC. Its protein product is CASSQITGTSPSVEQFF.

CDR3 nucleotides: TGTGCCAGCAGTTACGGAGCAGGGGCAGCCAAAAACATTCAGTACTTC. Its translation: CASSYGAGAAKNIQYF. This chain connects TRBV6-5 to TRBJ2-4, with D possibly being TRBD1 (6 bases). The CDR3 is 16 residues long. Trimming removed 2 bases at V and 0 bases at J, with 11 bases between. Per the germline V gene, CDR1 is MNHEY and CDR2 is SVGAGI.

The J gene is TRBJ2-3, the V gene TRBV4-2; 7 bases agree with TRBD2. Germline values: CDR1 LGHNA, CDR2 YNFKEQ. The CDR3 contains 16 residues. Trimming cost V 0 bases and J 3 bases; bases outside gene matches: 6. The CDR3 region is CASSQEAGVRTDTQYF. In DNA, the CDR3 is TGTGCCAGCAGCCAAGAGGCGGGAGTGAGAACAGATACGCAGTATTTT.

The V and J genes are TRBV2 and TRBJ2-7; no reliable D call. The CDR3 is 13 amino acids. Germline CDR1 is SNHLY and CDR2 is FYNNEI. V lost 6 bases and J 3 bases, leaving 12 bases between the germline ends. CDR3 sequence reads: CASSDPNSYEQYF. For the CDR3, the DNA is TGTGCCAGCAGCGACCCTAACAGCTACGAGCAGTACTTC.

The chain uses TRBV5-1 and TRBJ1-5; D perhaps matches TRBD1 (6 bases). This CDR3 comprises 15 residues. Germline loops: CDR1 SGHRS, CDR2 YFSETQ. Trimming removed 4 bases at V and 6 bases at J, with 17 bases between. CDR3 bases: TGCGCCAGCAGCCCATCAACAGGGTTGGGTCAGCCCCAGCATTTT. Amino acid sequence: CASSPSTGLGQPQHF.

This chain uses TRBV5-5 with TRBJ2-7, with D possibly TRBD1 on 6 matching bases. CDR3 size: 15 residues. The V and J ends lost 4 bases and 0 bases respectively, with 14 bases between them. The V gene's germline CDR1 is SGHKS and CDR2 YYEKEE (reference sequence). The CDR3 DNA sequence: TGTGCCAGCAGCCAGGACAGCCTTACCTCCTACGAGCAGTACTTC. Its translation is CASSQDSLTSYEQYF.

The chain carries TRBV7-9 and TRBJ2-3, with 8 positions matching TRBD1. Trimming at V came to 6 bases and at J to 4 bases, leaving 9 bases not matched to a gene. The CDR3 runs 15 residues. Germline V gene lookup returns CDR1 SEHNR and CDR2 FQNEAQ (reference sequence). CDR3 coding DNA: TGTGCCAGCAGTCGTACGGACAGGGAAGCAGATACGCAGTATTTT. The encoded protein is CASSRTDREADTQYF.

The chain recombines TRBV5-8 with TRBJ1-5; 8 bases align to TRBD1. There are 16 residues in the CDR3. Trimming removed 5 bases from V and 1 base from J; junction bases left unmatched: 8. Germline V gene sequence: CDR1 SGHTS, CDR2 YDEGEE. The CDR3 sequence is CASSLIRGPSNQPQHF. The CDR3 region has the DNA TGTGCCAGCAGTCTGATCAGGGGGCCAAGCAATCAGCCCCAGCATTTT.

V is TRBV7-9 and J is TRBJ2-5; tentative D call: TRBD2 (6 bases). The CDR3 extends over 15 amino acids. Germline CDR1 and CDR2: SEHNR and FQNEAQ (reference sequence). The V gene lost 2 bases and the J gene lost 6 bases, with 16 bases spanning the gap. CDR3 bases: TGTGCCAGCAGCTTACCTACCGGACGCGGGAAGACCCAGTACTTC. This encodes CASSLPTGRGKTQYF.

The gene calls are TRBV6-1 and TRBJ2-6, with a weak D call TRBD2 (5 bases). V lost 3 bases to trimming and J lost 1 base, with 7 bases between them. The CDR3 runs 15 residues. Germline V gene sequence: CDR1 MNHNS, CDR2 SASEGT. CDR3 protein: CASSDSGSGANVLTF. In DNA, the CDR3 is TGTGCCAGCAGTGATTCGGGGTCTGGGGCCAACGTCCTGACTTTC.

The rearrangement links TRBV5-4 to TRBJ2-3, with unresolved D. Germline CDR1 is SGHNT and CDR2 is YYREEE (reference sequence). The CDR3 runs 14 residues. Deletions cut 3 bases from V and 2 bases from J, with 10 bases between. DNA of the CDR3: TGTGCCAGCAGCTCTAGACGAAACACAGATACGCAGTATTTT. Its translation is CASSSRRNTDTQYF.

The chain recombines TRBV27 with TRBJ2-5; TRBD1 matches 7 bases. Germline V lookup: CDR1 MNHEY, CDR2 SMNVEV (reference sequence). With V trimmed by 5 bases and J by 1 base, 13 bases remained unmatched. The length of the CDR3 is 17 residues. The CDR3 DNA follows: TGTGCCAGCAGTCCACACAGGGGCGACGAATCCCAAGAGACCCAGTACTTC. Its translation is CASSPHRGDESQETQYF.